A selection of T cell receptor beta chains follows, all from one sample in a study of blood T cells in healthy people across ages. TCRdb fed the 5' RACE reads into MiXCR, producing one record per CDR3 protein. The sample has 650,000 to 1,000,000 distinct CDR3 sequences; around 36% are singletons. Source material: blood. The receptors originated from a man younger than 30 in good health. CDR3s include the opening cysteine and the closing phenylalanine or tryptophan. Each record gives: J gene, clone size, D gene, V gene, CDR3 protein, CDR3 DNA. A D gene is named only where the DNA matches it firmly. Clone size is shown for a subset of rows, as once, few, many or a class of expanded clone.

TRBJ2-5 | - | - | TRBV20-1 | CSASGVETQYF | TGCAGTGCTAGCGGAGTTGAGACCCAGTACTTC
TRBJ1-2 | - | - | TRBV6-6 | CASSDRLHQDGYTF | TGTGCCAGCAGTGACCGATTACACCAGGATGGCTACACCTTC
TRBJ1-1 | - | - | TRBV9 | CASSVDPGEDTEAFF | TGTGCCAGCAGCGTAGACCCAGGGGAAGACACTGAAGCTTTCTTT
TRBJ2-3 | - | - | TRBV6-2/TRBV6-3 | CASTDAGFQKPDTQYF | TGTGCCAGCACCGACGCGGGGTTCCAGAAGCCAGATACGCAGTATTTT
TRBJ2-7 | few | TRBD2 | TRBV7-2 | CASSYIGGSYNEQYF | TGTGCCAGCAGCTACATCGGGGGGTCCTACAATGAGCAGTACTTC
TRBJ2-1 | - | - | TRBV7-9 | CASSSPRPGQNEQFF | TGTGCCAGCAGCTCCCCGCGTCCGGGGCAAAATGAGCAGTTCTTC
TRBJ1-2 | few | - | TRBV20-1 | CSAHYGYTF | TGCAGTGCCCATTATGGCTACACCTTC
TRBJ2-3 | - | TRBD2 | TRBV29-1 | CSGTSGGFQDTQYF | TGCAGCGGGACTAGCGGGGGGTTCCAAGATACGCAGTATTTT
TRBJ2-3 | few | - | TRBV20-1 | CSAAGQSHTDTQYF | TGCAGTGCTGCCGGACAGTCACACACAGATACGCAGTATTTT
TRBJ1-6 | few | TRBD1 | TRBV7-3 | CASYRGRNSPLHF | TGTGCCTCCTACAGGGGGCGGAATTCACCCCTCCACTTT
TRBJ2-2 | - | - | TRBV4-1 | CASSMDLLVGELFF | TGCGCCAGCAGCATGGACTTATTGGTCGGGGAGCTGTTTTTT
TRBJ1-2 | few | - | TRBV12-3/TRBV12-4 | CASGVYGYTF | TGTGCATCGGGGGTCTATGGCTACACCTTC
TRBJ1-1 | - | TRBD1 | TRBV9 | CASSVGDSPSEAFF | TGTGCCAGCAGCGTCGGGGACAGTCCTAGTGAAGCTTTCTTT
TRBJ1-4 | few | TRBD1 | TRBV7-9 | CASSPIGTGGEKLFF | TGTGCCAGCAGCCCAATCGGGACAGGGGGTGAAAAACTGTTTTTT
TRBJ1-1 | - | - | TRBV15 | CATSRDWRGTNTEAFF | TGTGCCACCAGCAGAGATTGGAGGGGGACGAACACTGAAGCTTTCTTT
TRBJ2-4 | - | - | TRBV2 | CASSGGVSKNIQYF | TGTGCCAGCAGTGGAGGAGTGAGCAAAAACATTCAGTACTTC
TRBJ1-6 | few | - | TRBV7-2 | CASRPGQNNSPLHF | TGTGCCAGCAGGCCGGGACAAAATAATTCACCCCTCCACTTT
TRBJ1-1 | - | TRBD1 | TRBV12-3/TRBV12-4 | CASSHTGGTEAFF | TGTGCCAGCAGTCATACAGGGGGCACTGAAGCTTTCTTT
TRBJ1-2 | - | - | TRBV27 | CASSETGKANYGYTF | TGTGCCAGCAGTGAGACAGGCAAAGCTAACTATGGCTACACCTTC
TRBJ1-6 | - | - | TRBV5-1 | CASSSDTSYNSPLHF | TGCGCCAGCAGCTCGGACACCTCCTATAATTCACCCCTCCACTTT
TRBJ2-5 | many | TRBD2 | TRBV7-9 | CASSQGLAAQETQYF | TGTGCCAGCAGCCAAGGACTAGCGGCACAAGAGACCCAGTACTTC
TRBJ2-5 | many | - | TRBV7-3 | CASSLGGAYQETQYF | TGTGCCAGCAGCTTAGGCGGGGCTTACCAAGAGACCCAGTACTTC
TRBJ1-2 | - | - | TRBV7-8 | CTSSLGPPTAFYGYTF | TGTACCAGCAGCTTAGGACCACCGACAGCCTTCTATGGCTACACCTTC
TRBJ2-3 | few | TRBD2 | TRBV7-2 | CASSLMQGTLLAGSDTQYF | TGTGCCAGCAGCTTAATGCAGGGTACCCTTTTAGCGGGATCAGATACGCAGTATTTT
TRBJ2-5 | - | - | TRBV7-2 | CASSPPAQETQYF | TGTGCCAGCAGCCCCCCCGCCCAAGAGACCCAGTACTTC
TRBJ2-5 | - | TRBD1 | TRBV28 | CASSHNDRAGEQYF | TGTGCCAGTAGTCATAACGACAGGGCGGGTGAGCAGTACTTC
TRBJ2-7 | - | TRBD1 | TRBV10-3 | CATLDRGSYNEQYF | TGTGCCACCCTGGACAGGGGCTCCTACAATGAGCAGTACTTC
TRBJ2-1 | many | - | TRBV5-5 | CASSLVGSGDPYNEQFF | TGTGCCAGCAGCCTAGTCGGGTCGGGGGACCCCTACAATGAGCAGTTCTTC
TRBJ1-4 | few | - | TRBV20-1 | CSARLLNEKLFF | TGCAGTGCTAGGCTCTTAAATGAAAAACTGTTTTTT
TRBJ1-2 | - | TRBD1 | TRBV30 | CAWSATGGAGNYGYTF | TGTGCCTGGAGTGCGACAGGGGGCGCGGGCAACTATGGCTACACCTTC
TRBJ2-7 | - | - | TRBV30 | CAWSVAPSPYEQYF | TGTGCCTGGAGTGTTGCACCGAGCCCCTACGAGCAGTACTTC
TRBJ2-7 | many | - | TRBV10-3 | CAISESRYEQYF | TGTGCCATCAGTGAGTCACGGTACGAGCAGTACTTC
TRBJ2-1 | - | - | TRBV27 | CASTQRGDSEQFF | TGTGCCAGCACCCAAAGAGGGGATTCTGAGCAGTTCTTC
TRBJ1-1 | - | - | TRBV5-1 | CASSSEGGLNTEAFF | TGCGCCAGCAGCTCGGAGGGGGGTTTGAACACTGAAGCTTTCTTT
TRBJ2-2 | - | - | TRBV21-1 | CASSPRASAYTGELFF | TGTGCCAGCAGCCCTAGGGCTAGCGCGTACACCGGGGAGCTGTTTTTT
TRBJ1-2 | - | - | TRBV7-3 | CASSLRDNSGYTF | TGTGCCAGCAGCTTAAGGGACAATTCTGGCTACACCTTC
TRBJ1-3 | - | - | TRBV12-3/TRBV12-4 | CASSPGAQSSGNTIYF | TGTGCCAGCAGCCCCGGAGCCCAGAGCTCTGGAAACACCATATATTTT
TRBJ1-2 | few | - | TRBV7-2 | CASSTDPTAYYGYTF | TGTGCCAGCAGCACCGACCCGACAGCCTACTATGGCTACACCTTC
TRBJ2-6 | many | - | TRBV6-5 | CASRDLGSGANVLTF | TGTGCCAGCAGAGATCTTGGCTCTGGGGCCAACGTCCTGACTTTC
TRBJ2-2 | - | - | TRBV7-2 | CASSWETGELFF | TGTGCCAGCAGCTGGGAAACCGGGGAGCTGTTTTTT
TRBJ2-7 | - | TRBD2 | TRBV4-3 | CASSQDIQRGYEQYF | TGCGCCAGCAGCCAAGATATCCAGCGGGGCTACGAGCAGTACTTC
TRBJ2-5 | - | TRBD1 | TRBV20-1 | CSARDFGQGQETQYF | TGCAGTGCTAGAGATTTCGGACAGGGACAAGAGACCCAGTACTTC
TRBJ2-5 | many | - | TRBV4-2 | CASSLGGMQETQYF | TGTGCCAGCAGCCTTGGGGGTATGCAAGAGACCCAGTACTTC
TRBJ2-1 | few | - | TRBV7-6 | CASSHTGTAPYFSEQFF | TGTGCCAGCAGCCATACCGGGACCGCACCTTACTTTAGTGAGCAGTTCTTC
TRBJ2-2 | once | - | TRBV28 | CAGSQQFTEGTYTGELFF | TGTGCCGGCAGTCAACAATTCACTGAGGGTACATACACCGGGGAGCTGTTTTTT
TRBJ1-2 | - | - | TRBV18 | CASAGDRGGYTF | TGTGCCAGCGCAGGGGACCGCGGTGGCTACACCTTC
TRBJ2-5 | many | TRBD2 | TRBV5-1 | CASRTSGKETQYF | TGCGCCAGCAGGACTAGCGGTAAAGAGACCCAGTACTTC
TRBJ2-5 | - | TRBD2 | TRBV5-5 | CASSPPAGGEETQYF | TGTGCCAGCAGCCCCCCGGCGGGGGGCGAAGAGACCCAGTACTTC
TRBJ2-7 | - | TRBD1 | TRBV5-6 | CASSLEVSGQEGAYEQYF | TGTGCCAGCAGCTTGGAGGTATCGGGACAGGAGGGGGCCTACGAGCAGTACTTC
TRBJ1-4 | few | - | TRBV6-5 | CASRRDFATNEKLFF | TGTGCCAGCAGACGGGACTTTGCAACTAATGAAAAACTGTTTTTT
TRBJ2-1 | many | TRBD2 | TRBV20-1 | CSAPRGENNEQFF | TGCAGTGCTCCACGGGGGGAAAACAATGAGCAGTTCTTC
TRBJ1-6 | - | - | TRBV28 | CASKISGDHNSPLHF | TGTGCCAGCAAGATTTCAGGGGACCATAATTCACCCCTCCACTTT